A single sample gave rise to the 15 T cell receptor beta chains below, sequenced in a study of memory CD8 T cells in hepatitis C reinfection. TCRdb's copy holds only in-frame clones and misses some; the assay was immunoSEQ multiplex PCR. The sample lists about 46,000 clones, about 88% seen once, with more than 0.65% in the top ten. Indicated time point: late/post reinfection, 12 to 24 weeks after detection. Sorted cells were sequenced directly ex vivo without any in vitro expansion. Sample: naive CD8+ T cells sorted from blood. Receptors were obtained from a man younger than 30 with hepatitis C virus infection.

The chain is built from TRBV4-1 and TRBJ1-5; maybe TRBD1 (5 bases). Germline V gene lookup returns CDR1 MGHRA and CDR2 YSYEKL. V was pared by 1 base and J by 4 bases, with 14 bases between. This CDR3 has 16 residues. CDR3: CASSQVGRGRNQPQHF. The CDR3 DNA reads TGCGCCAGCAGCCAAGTAGGGAGGGGAAGGAATCAGCCCCAGCATTTT.

CDR3 DNA sequence: TGTGCCATCAGTGAGGGGGGACAGGGTAGTCGAAACATTCAGTACTTC. Translated, it gives CAISEGGQGSRNIQYF. The chain is built from TRBV10-3 and TRBJ2-4; 9 bases are shared with TRBD1. With 2 bases clipped from V and 6 bases from J, the junction kept 8 bases outside the gene matches. CDR3 length equals 16 residues. Per the germline V gene, CDR1 is ENHRY and CDR2 is SYGVKD.

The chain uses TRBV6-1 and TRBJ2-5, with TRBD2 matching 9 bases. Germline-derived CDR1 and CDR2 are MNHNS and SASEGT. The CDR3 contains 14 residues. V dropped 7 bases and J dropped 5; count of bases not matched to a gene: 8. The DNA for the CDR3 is TGTGCCAGCATTCCCGGGACTAGCTGGGAGACCCAGTACTTC. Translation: CASIPGTSWETQYF.

The CDR3 DNA reads as TGTGCCAGAACCCTGGACACTCTGATCTACGAGCAGTACGTC. This encodes CARTLDTLIYEQYV. V usage is TRBV5-3 and J usage is TRBJ2-7; D is possibly TRBD1 (5 bases). TRBV5-3 carries the ORF label, with uncertain function. This CDR3 region has 14 residues. Trimming cost V 6 bases and J 3 bases, with 16 bases left between them.

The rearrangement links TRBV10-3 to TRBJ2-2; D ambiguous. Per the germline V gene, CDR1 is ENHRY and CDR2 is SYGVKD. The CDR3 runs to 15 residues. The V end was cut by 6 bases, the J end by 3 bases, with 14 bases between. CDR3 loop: CAIRVAKIDTGELFF. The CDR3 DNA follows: TGTGCCATCAGGGTAGCAAAGATTGACACCGGGGAGCTGTTTTTT.

The CDR3 sequence is CASSPAPGLKNTEAFF. The CDR3 DNA is TGTGCCAGCAGCCCGGCCCCGGGTCTTAAGAACACTGAAGCTTTCTTT. J is TRBJ1-1 and V is TRBV9, with unresolved D. This CDR3 is 16 amino acids long. Germline-derived CDR1 and CDR2 are SGDLS and YYNGEE. The V end was cut by 4 bases, the J end by 1 base, with 17 bases between.

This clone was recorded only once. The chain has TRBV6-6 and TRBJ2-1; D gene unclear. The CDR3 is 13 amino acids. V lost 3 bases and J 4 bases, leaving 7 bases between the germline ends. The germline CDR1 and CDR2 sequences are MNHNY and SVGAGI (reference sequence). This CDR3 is CASSYASYNEQFF. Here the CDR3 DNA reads TGTGCCAGCAGTTATGCCAGTTACAATGAGCAGTTCTTC.

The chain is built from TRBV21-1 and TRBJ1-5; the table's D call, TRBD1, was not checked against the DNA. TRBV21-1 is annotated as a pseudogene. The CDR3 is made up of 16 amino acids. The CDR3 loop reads CASQQRGQGARQPQHF. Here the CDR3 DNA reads TGTGCCAGCCAGCAAAGAGGTCAGGGGGCGCGTCAGCCCCAGCATTTT.

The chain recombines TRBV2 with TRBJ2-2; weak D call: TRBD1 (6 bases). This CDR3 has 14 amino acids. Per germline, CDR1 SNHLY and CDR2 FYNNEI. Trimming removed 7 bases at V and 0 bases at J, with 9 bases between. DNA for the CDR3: TGTGCCAGCATGGGGGCCACGAACACCGGGGAGCTGTTTTTT. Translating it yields CASMGATNTGELFF.

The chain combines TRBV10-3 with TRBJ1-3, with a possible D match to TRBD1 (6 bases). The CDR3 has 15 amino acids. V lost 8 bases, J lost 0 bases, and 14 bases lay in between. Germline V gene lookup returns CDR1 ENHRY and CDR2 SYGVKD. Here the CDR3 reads CAIGQPPRSGNTIYF. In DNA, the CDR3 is TGTGCCATCGGACAGCCTCCTCGCTCTGGAAACACCATATATTTT.

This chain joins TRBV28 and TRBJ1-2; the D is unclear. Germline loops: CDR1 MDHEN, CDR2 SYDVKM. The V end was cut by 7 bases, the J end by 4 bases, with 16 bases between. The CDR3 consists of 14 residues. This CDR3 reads CASTQKRGAYGYTF. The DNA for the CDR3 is TGTGCCAGCACCCAAAAGAGAGGTGCCTATGGCTACACCTTC.

The CDR3 DNA is TGTGCCAGTAGTCCAGGGACAAGGAGCAATCAGCCCCAGCATTTT. Its translation: CASSPGTRSNQPQHF. The chain combines TRBV19 with TRBJ1-5; TRBD1 might be the D (6 bases). Germline CDR1 is LNHDA and CDR2 is SQIVND (reference sequence). This CDR3 comprises 15 residues. V was pared by 5 bases and J by 1 base, with 12 bases between.

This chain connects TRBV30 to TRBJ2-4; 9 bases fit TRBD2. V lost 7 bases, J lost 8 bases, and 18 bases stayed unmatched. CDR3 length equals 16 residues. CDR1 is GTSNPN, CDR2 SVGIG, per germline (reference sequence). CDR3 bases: TGTGCCTTTTCCGGTAAACTAGCGGGCCCGGAGGACATTCAGTACTTC. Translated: CAFSGKLAGPEDIQYF. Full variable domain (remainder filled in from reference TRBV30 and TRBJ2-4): SQTIHQWPATLVQPVGSPLSLECTVEGTSNPNLYWYRQAAGRGLQLLFYSVGIGQISSEVPQNLSASRPQDRQFILSSKKLLLSDSGFYLCAFSGKLAGPEDIQYFGAGTRLSVL.

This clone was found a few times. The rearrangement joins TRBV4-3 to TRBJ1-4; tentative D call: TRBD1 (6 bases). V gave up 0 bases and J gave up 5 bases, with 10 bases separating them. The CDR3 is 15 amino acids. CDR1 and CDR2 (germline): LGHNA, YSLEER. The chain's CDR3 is CASSQEKGENEKLFF. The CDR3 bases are TGCGCCAGCAGCCAAGAGAAGGGGGAGAATGAAAAACTGTTTTTT.

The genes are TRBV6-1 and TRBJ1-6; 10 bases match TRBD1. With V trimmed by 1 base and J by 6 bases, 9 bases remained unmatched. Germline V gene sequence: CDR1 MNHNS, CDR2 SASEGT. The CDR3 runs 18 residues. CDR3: CASSEGYVTGGFNSPLHF. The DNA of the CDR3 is TGTGCCAGCAGTGAAGGATATGTGACAGGGGGCTTTAATTCACCCCTCCACTTT.